Each of the 26 T cell receptor beta chains below was sequenced from the same sample in a study of cytotoxic CD8 clonotypes in ibrutinib-treated CLL (dated by TCRdb to the early 2020s). This sample's time point label indicates: 12 to 13 months on ibrutinib. Library construction relied on the immunoSEQ multiplex PCR assay. TCRdb mirrors the immuneACCESS table, restricted to in-frame sequences. Some clones are absent from its copies; in checked studies, under half trace to an unresolved V gene, and the reason for the others is unknown. This sample holds some 200,000 clones; 60% to 80% were observed only once. The ten largest clones add up to roughly 5.8% of the sample. Sequenced material: PBMCs, taken after 12 months of ibrutinib treatment. The source is a human donor with chronic lymphocytic leukemia.

This clone occurred a few times. The chain recombines TRBV6-5 with TRBJ1-2; the D gene is possibly TRBD1 (5 bases). The CDR3 is 14 amino acids. Germline V gene lookup returns CDR1 MNHEY and CDR2 SVGAGI. V shed 2 bases and J shed 2 bases, with 9 bases lying between them. The CDR3 coding sequence is TGTGCCAGCAGTTACGGGGGTCCCAACTATGGCTACACCTTC. This gives the protein CASSYGGPNYGYTF.

The chain links TRBV29-1 to TRBJ1-1; D call uncertain. The CDR3 is 13 residues long. V shed 4 bases and J shed 1 base, with 10 bases lying between them. Germline CDR1 SQVTM, CDR2 ANQGSEA. The CDR3 bases are TGCAGCGTTGTAAGAGAGGGGAACACTGAAGCTTTCTTT. Translation gives CSVVREGNTEAFF.

This clone was detected only a few times. The CDR3 nucleotides are TGTGCCAGCAGTGAGGTCTTTGGGGGAGGGCCGGGGGAGCAGTACTTC. Translating it yields CASSEVFGGGPGEQYF. This chain joins TRBV6-1 and TRBJ2-7; 7 bases agree with TRBD2. The ends lost 3 bases at V and 7 bases at J; junction bases unmatched: 15. The CDR3 is 16 residues long. Germline V gene lookup returns CDR1 MNHNS and CDR2 SASEGT.

The rearrangement uses TRBV13 and TRBJ2-7, with 7 bases matching TRBD1. The CDR3 runs to 14 residues. Germline-derived CDR1 and CDR2 are PRHDT and FYEKMQ (reference sequence). V shed 9 bases and J 2 bases; nucleotides not matched to a gene: 10. DNA of the CDR3: TGTGCCAGTTCCCCGGGACAGACAGCCTACGAGCAGTACTTC. Translation: CASSPGQTAYEQYF. Drawing the rest from reference TRBV13 and TRBJ2-7, the complete variable domain is AAGVIQSPRHLIKEKRETATLKCYPIPRHDTVYWYQQGPGQDPQFLISFYEKMQSDKGSIPDRFSAQQFSDYHSELNMSSLELGDSALYFCASSPGQTAYEQYFGPGTRLTVT.

This clone was detected only a few times. V is TRBV5-4 and J is TRBJ1-1; D possibly corresponds to TRBD1 (6 bases). The germline V and J ends were trimmed by 1 base and 4 bases, with 11 bases remaining between them. CDR3 length: 14 residues. CDR1 SGHNT and CDR2 YYREEE come from the germline V gene (reference sequence). The CDR3 region is CASSLFQGITEAFF. Here the CDR3 DNA reads TGTGCCAGCAGCTTGTTTCAGGGGATCACTGAAGCTTTCTTT. Using reference TRBV5-4 and TRBJ1-1 for the parts outside the CDR3, the full variable domain is ETGVTQSPTHLIKTRGQQVTLRCSSQSGHNTVSWYQQALGQGPQFIFQYYREEENGRGNFPPRFSGLQFPNYSSELNVNALELDDSALYLCASSLFQGITEAFFGQGTRLTVV.

This clone was recorded once. The V gene is TRBV11-3, the J gene TRBJ2-7, with D possibly TRBD1 on 6 matching bases. Between the trimmed V and J ends, which lost 5 bases and 8 bases, there was a span of 10 bases. The CDR3 consists of 11 residues. Germline CDR1 and CDR2: SGHNT and YENEEA. The CDR3 DNA is TGTGCCAGCAGCCTCGGACAGAAGCAGTACTTC. Encoded protein: CASSLGQKQYF.

V gene TRBV5-1 combines with J gene TRBJ2-3, with 11 bases fitting TRBD2. The CDR3 length is 16 residues. Germline V gene sequence: CDR1 SGHRS, CDR2 YFSETQ. The V gene end was trimmed by 2 bases and the J gene end by 3 bases; junction bases not matched to a gene: 5. For the CDR3, the DNA is TGCGCCAGCAGCTTAACTAGCGGGGGCATTACAGATACGCAGTATTTT. It specifies CASSLTSGGITDTQYF.

The chain uses TRBV4-3 and TRBJ2-3, with TRBD2 as a possible D gene (5 bases). Germline values: CDR1 LGHNA, CDR2 YSLEER. The CDR3 consists of 18 residues. V dropped 3 bases and J dropped 0 bases, with 19 bases sitting between them. The CDR3 nucleotides are TGCGCCAGCAGCCAGCGTCTGGGGAGCGGTTCTAGCACAGATACGCAGTATTTT. Translation gives CASSQRLGSGSSTDTQYF.

This rearrangement joins TRBV2 to TRBJ2-3; possibly TRBD2 for D (6 bases). Trimming pared 6 bases from V and 1 base from J, leaving 8 bases between. The CDR3 runs 13 residues. In germline, CDR1 is SNHLY, CDR2 FYNNEI. CDR3 in amino acids: CASRRGRTDTQYF. CDR3 nucleotide sequence: TGTGCCAGCAGGCGGGGCCGCACAGATACGCAGTATTTT. Looking up the rest from reference TRBV2 and TRBJ2-3 gives the full variable domain: EPEVTQTPSHQVTQMGQEVILRCVPISNHLYFYWYRQILGQKVEFLVSFYNNEISEKSEIFDDQFSVERPDGSNFTLKIRSTKLEDSAMYFCASRRGRTDTQYFGPGTRLTVL.

V is TRBV18 and J is TRBJ1-1, with 12 bases lining up with TRBD1. The V gene's germline CDR1 is KGHSH and CDR2 LQKENI. V dropped 4 bases and J dropped 2; count of bases not matched to a gene: 2. This CDR3 is 15 amino acids long. The CDR3 sequence is CASSQGQGANTEAFF. The CDR3 nucleotides read TGTGCCAGCTCACAGGGACAGGGGGCAAACACTGAAGCTTTCTTT.

The J gene is TRBJ2-7, the V gene TRBV28; TRBD1 agrees at 7 bases. The CDR3 totals 14 residues. Germline trimming cut 1 base from V and 3 bases from J; bases unmatched to any gene: 3. Germline CDR1 reads MDHEN; CDR2 reads SYDVKM. In DNA, the CDR3 is TGTGCCAGCAGTTTATCTAACAGGGGCTACGAGCAGTACTTC. This gives the protein CASSLSNRGYEQYF. Looking up the rest from reference TRBV28 and TRBJ2-7 gives the full variable domain: DVKVTQSSRYLVKRTGEKVFLECVQDMDHENMFWYRQDPGLGLRLIYFSYDVKMKEKGDIPEGYSVSREKKERFSLILESASTNQTSMYLCASSLSNRGYEQYFGPGTRLTVT.

In its sample, this clone was seen a few times. The V and J genes are TRBV11-3 and TRBJ2-7; maybe TRBD2 (5 bases). There are 14 residues in the CDR3. Looked up from germline, CDR1 is SGHNT and CDR2 is YENEEA. The V end lost 11 bases, the J end lost 0 bases, and 17 bases lay between the germline ends. This CDR3 is CAGWETPGSYEQYF. Here the CDR3 DNA reads TGTGCCGGGTGGGAGACCCCGGGCTCCTACGAGCAGTACTTC.

The rearrangement uses TRBV27 and TRBJ1-5, with 9 bases matching TRBD1. This CDR3 region has 15 residues. Looked up from germline, CDR1 is MNHEY and CDR2 is SMNVEV (reference sequence). Germline trimming cut 6 bases from V and 3 bases from J; bases unmatched to any gene: 6. The CDR3 loop reads CASSRTGGNNQPQHF. The CDR3 nucleotides read TGTGCCAGCAGCAGAACAGGGGGCAACAATCAGCCCCAGCATTTT.

This clone showed up just a few times. The chain is built from TRBV28 and TRBJ1-5, with a possible D match to TRBD1 (6 bases). Germline V CDR1 and CDR2: MDHEN, SYDVKM. The CDR3 totals 13 residues. Trimming cost V 9 bases and J 4 bases, with 13 bases left between them. CDR3 region: CASVDSLNQPQHF. The CDR3 nucleotides are TGTGCCAGTGTGGACAGTTTAAATCAGCCCCAGCATTTT.

The V gene is TRBV7-6, the J gene TRBJ1-2; D not resolved. This CDR3 contains 13 residues. The germline V and J ends were trimmed by 4 bases and 6 bases, with 12 bases remaining between them. Germline CDR1 and CDR2: SGHVS and FNYEAQ. CDR3 coding DNA: TGTGCCAGCAGCTCGACGCGTGCGAATGGCTACACCTTC. Protein product: CASSSTRANGYTF.

This chain's CDR3 is CSVDANYGYTF. DNA for the CDR3: TGCAGCGTTGATGCGAACTATGGCTACACCTTC. The rearrangement uses TRBV29-1 and TRBJ1-2, with no clear D. Trimming shortened V by 3 bases and J by 2 bases, and 4 bases separated the two germline ends. In germline, CDR1 is SQVTM, CDR2 ANQGSEA. This CDR3 contains 11 residues.

V gene TRBV7-8 combines with J gene TRBJ2-3; D is unresolved. The V and J ends lost 5 bases and 2 bases respectively, with 2 bases between them. CDR3 length: 11 amino acids. Germline assignment: CDR1 SGHVS and CDR2 FQNEAQ. The CDR3 sequence is CASSITDTQYF. The CDR3 bases are TGTGCCAGCAGCATCACAGATACGCAGTATTTT. The variable domain in full, completed from reference TRBV7-8 and TRBJ2-3, reads GAGVSQSPRYKVAKRGQDVALRCDPISGHVSLFWYQQALGQGPEFLTYFQNEAQLDKSGLPSDRFFAERPEGSVSTLKIQRTQQEDSAVYLCASSITDTQYFGPGTRLTVL.

The sample holds a few counts of this clone. V gene TRBV30 combines with J gene TRBJ1-5; TRBD1 might be the D (6 bases). The CDR3 loop spans 15 amino acids. V lost 2 bases and J lost 3, with 14 bases in between. CDR1 and CDR2 from the germline V gene are GTSNPN and SVGIG (reference sequence). The DNA of the CDR3 is TGTGCCTGGAGTACGGGGGCGCCCCCCAATCAGCCCCAGCATTTT. This gives the protein CAWSTGAPPNQPQHF.

The chain recombines TRBV6-5 with TRBJ2-7; weak D call: TRBD1 (6 bases). Germline lookup yields CDR1 MNHEY and CDR2 SVGAGI. CDR3 size: 13 residues. Trimming took 6 bases from V and 6 from J, leaving 15 bases between them. The CDR3 nucleotides are TGTGCCAGCAGAGCTAACAGGGAAGCCGAGCAGTACTTC. Amino acids: CASRANREAEQYF.

The chain has TRBV4-1 and TRBJ2-1; 8 bases agree with TRBD1. The germline V gene encodes CDR1 MGHRA and CDR2 YSYEKL. The ends lost 3 bases at V and 0 bases at J; junction bases unmatched: 4. The CDR3 has 16 amino acids. The CDR3 here is CASSQDRVSSYNEQFF. DNA for the CDR3: TGCGCCAGCAGCCAGGACAGGGTGAGCTCCTACAATGAGCAGTTCTTC.

This chain connects TRBV9 to TRBJ1-1, with D tentatively TRBD1 (5 bases). The V and J ends lost 3 bases and 4 bases respectively, with 16 bases between them. There are 15 residues in the CDR3. Germline V gene sequence: CDR1 SGDLS, CDR2 YYNGEE. As DNA, the CDR3 is TGTGCCAGCAGCGCCACGGGGGTGTTAGGCACTGAAGCTTTCTTT. Translating it yields CASSATGVLGTEAFF.

This clone was recorded once. J is TRBJ1-2 and V is TRBV27; D is ambiguous. V was cut by 0 bases and J by 2 bases, with 13 bases left in between. Looked up from germline, CDR1 is MNHEY and CDR2 is SMNVEV (reference sequence). This CDR3 comprises 16 residues. CDR3 residues: CASSLSGVPANYGYTF. The CDR3 nucleotides are TGTGCCAGCAGTTTATCTGGGGTGCCCGCAAACTATGGCTACACCTTC.

This clone was counted between two and nine times. This chain joins TRBV2 and TRBJ1-1; D is ambiguous. Trimming shortened V by 6 bases and J by 1 base, and 18 bases separated the two germline ends. Germline V gene lookup returns CDR1 SNHLY and CDR2 FYNNEI. This CDR3 spans 16 amino acids. CDR3 sequence: CASRGIWQDRNTEAFF. The CDR3 nucleotides read TGTGCCAGCAGGGGGATATGGCAGGACCGGAACACTGAAGCTTTCTTT.

The rearrangement uses TRBV29-1 and TRBJ2-1; D gene uncertain. Looked up from germline, CDR1 is SQVTM and CDR2 is ANQGSEA. Trimming stripped 2 bases from V and 6 bases from J, with 14 bases between. CDR3 length: 14 residues. This chain's CDR3 is CSVEPALVLNEQFF. The CDR3 DNA is TGCAGCGTTGAACCCGCTCTAGTACTCAATGAGCAGTTCTTC.

This clone appeared many times. This chain joins TRBV15 and TRBJ2-7; 11 bases are a match to TRBD2. The CDR3 consists of 14 residues. Per germline, CDR1 LNHNV and CDR2 YYDKDF (reference sequence). The J segment lost 2 bases and the V segment lost 3 bases, leaving 0 bases of the junction unmatched. CDR3 in amino acids: CATSRTSGAYEQYF. Here the CDR3 DNA reads TGTGCCACCAGCAGGACTAGCGGGGCCTACGAGCAGTACTTC.

The chain uses TRBV5-1 and TRBJ2-1; 12 bases align to TRBD1. The CDR3 has 15 residues. Germline V CDR1 and CDR2: SGHRS, YFSETQ. The junction had 5 bases not matched to a gene; V was cut back by 2 bases and J by 8 bases. Here the CDR3 reads CASSFRDRGQHEQFF. The CDR3 bases are TGCGCCAGCAGCTTCCGGGACAGGGGGCAACATGAGCAGTTCTTC. Based on the CDR3 plus reference TRBV5-1 and TRBJ2-1, the full variable domain is KAGVTQTPRYLIKTRGQQVTLSCSPISGHRSVSWYQQTPGQGLQFLFEYFSETQRNKGNFPGRFSGRQFSNSRSEMNVSTLELGDSALYLCASSFRDRGQHEQFFGPGTRLTVL.